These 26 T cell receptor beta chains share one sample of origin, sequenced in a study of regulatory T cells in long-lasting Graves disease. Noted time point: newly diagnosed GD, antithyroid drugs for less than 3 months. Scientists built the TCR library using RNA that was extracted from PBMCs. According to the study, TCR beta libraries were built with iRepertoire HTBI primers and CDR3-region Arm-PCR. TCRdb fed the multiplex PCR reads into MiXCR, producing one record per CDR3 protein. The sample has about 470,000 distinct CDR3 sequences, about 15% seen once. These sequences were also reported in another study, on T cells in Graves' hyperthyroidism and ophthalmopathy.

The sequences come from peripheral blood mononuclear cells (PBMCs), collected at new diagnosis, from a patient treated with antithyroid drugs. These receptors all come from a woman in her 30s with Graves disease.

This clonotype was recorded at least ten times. The CDR3 sequence: CAWRKGGSFTDTQYF. The CDR3 nucleotides read TGTGCCTGGAGGAAGGGCGGGAGTTTCACAGATACGCAGTATTTT. The chain links TRBV30 to TRBJ2-3, with 7 positions matching TRBD2. V trimming: 3 bases; J trimming: 2 bases; junction bases outside the gene matches: 8. CDR1 and CDR2 (germline): GTSNPN, SVGIG (reference sequence). CDR3 length: 15 residues.

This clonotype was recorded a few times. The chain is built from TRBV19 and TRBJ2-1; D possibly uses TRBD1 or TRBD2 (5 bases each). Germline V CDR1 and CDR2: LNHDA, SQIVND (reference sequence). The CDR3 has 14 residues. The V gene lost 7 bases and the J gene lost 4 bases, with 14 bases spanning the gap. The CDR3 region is CASNNGGPYNEQFF. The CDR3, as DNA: TGTGCCAGTAACAATGGGGGACCATACAATGAGCAGTTCTTC.

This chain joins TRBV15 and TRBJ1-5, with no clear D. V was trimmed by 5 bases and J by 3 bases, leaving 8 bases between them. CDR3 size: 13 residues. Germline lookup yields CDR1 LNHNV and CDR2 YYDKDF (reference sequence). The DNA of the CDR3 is TGTGCCACCAGCGGCCGAAACAATCAGCCCCAGCATTTT. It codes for CATSGRNNQPQHF.

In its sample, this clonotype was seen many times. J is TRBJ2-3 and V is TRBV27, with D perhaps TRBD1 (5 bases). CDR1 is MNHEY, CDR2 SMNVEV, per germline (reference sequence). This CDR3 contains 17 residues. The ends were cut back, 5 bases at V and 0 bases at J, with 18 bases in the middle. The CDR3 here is CASSPDSAVPSTDTQYF. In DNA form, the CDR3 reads TGTGCCAGCAGTCCTGACAGCGCAGTACCCAGCACAGATACGCAGTATTTT.

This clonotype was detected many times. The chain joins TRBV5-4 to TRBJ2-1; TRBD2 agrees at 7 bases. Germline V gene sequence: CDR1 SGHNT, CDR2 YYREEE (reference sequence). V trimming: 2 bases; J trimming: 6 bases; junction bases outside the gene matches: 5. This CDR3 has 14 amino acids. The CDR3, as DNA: TGTGCCAGCAGCTTCAGGACTAGGGGCAATGAGCAGTTCTTC. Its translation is CASSFRTRGNEQFF.

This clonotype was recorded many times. The CDR3 region has the DNA TGTGCCTGGAGGAAGGACAGGGTGTACGAGCAGTACTTC. It translates to CAWRKDRVYEQYF. V usage is TRBV30 and J usage is TRBJ2-7, with 8 bases aligning to TRBD1. Trimming cost V 3 bases and J 4 bases; bases outside gene matches: 5. The CDR3 totals 13 residues. CDR1 GTSNPN and CDR2 SVGIG come from the germline V gene (reference sequence).

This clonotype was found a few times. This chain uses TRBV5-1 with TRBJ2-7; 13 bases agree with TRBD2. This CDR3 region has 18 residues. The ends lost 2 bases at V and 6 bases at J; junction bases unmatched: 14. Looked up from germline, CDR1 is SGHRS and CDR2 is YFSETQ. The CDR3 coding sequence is TGCGCCAGCAGCTTAGTACTAGCGGGAGGGCCGGGTACTTCCGAGCAGTACTTC. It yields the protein CASSLVLAGGPGTSEQYF.

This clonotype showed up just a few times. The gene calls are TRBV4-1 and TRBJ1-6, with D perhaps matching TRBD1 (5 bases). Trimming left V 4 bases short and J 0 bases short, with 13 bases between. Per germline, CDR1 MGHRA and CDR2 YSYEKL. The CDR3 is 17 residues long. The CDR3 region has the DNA TGCGCCAGCAGCCCTCTCCGGACACGCTCCTATAATTCACCCCTCCACTTT. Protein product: CASSPLRTRSYNSPLHF.

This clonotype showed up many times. The CDR3: CASSPTSFASGELFF. CDR3 DNA sequence: TGCGCCAGCAGTCCGACTAGTTTCGCGAGCGGGGAGCTGTTTTTT. The rearrangement links TRBV5-1 to TRBJ2-2, with a possible D match to TRBD2 (6 bases). The CDR3 length is 15 residues. V was shortened by 5 bases and J by 7 bases, with 18 bases between the two germline ends. Germline lookup yields CDR1 SGHRS and CDR2 YFSETQ.

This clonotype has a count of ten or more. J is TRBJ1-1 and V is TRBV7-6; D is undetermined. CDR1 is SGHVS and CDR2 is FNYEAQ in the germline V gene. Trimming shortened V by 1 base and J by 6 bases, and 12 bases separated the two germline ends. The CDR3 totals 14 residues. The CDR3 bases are TGTGCCAGCAGCTTAGTGGGTGATAGCGCTGAAGCTTTCTTT. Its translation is CASSLVGDSAEAFF.

CDR3: CASSAPSGSEQFF. For the CDR3, the DNA is TGTGCCAGCAGTGCCCCTAGCGGGAGTGAGCAGTTCTTC. V and J are TRBV27 and TRBJ2-1; 10 bases align to TRBD2. Per the germline V gene, CDR1 is MNHEY and CDR2 is SMNVEV (reference sequence). V trimming: 5 bases; J trimming: 9 bases; junction bases outside the gene matches: 4. The CDR3 loop spans 13 amino acids.

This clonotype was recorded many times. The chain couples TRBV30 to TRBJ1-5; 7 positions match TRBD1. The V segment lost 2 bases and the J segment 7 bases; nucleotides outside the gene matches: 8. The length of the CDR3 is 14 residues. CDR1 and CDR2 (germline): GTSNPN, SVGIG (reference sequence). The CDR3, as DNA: TGTGCCTGGAGTCATACAGGGGATGGACAGCCCCAGCATTTT. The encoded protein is CAWSHTGDGQPQHF.

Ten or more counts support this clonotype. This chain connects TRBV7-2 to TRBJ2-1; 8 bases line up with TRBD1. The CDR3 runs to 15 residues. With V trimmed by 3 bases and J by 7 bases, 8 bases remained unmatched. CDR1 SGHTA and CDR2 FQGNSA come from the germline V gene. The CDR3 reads CASSLGQGAVNEQFF. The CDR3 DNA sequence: TGTGCCAGCAGCTTGGGCCAGGGGGCGGTGAATGAGCAGTTCTTC.

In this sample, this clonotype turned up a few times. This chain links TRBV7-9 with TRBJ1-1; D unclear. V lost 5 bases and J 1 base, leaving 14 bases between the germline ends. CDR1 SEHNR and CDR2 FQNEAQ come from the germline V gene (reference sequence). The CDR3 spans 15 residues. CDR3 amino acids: CASSLTGLKNTEAFF. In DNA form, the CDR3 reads TGTGCCAGCAGCCTCACGGGGTTAAAGAACACTGAAGCTTTCTTT.

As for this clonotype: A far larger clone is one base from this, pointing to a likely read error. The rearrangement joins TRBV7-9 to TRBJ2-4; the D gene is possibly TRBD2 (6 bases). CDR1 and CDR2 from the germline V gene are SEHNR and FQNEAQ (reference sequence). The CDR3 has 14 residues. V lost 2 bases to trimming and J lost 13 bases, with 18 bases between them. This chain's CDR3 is CASSLPAGGNEQYF. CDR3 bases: TGTGCCAGCAGCTTACCAGCGGGTGGGAATGAGCAGTACTTC. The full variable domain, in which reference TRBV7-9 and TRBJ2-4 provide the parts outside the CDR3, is DTGVSQNPRHKITKRGQNVTFRCDPISEHNRLYWYRQTLGQGPEFLTYFQNEAQLEKSRLLSDRFSAERPKGSFSTLEIQRTEQGDSAMYLCASSLPAGGNEQYFGAGTRLSVL.

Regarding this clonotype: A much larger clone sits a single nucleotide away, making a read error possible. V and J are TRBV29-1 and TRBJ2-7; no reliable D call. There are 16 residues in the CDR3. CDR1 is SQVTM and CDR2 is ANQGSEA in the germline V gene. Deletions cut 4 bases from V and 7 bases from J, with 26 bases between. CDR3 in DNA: TGCAGCGTTGCGGTAAGAGACCCGGGTATCTACAATGAGCAGTACTTC. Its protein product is CSVAVRDPGIYNEQYF.

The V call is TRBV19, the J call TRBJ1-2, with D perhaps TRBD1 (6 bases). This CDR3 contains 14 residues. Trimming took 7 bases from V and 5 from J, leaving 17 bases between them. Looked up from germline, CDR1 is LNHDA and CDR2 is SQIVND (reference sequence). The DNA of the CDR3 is TGTGCCAGTAATCTACAGGGCGGTCTGTATGGCTACACCTTC. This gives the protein CASNLQGGLYGYTF.

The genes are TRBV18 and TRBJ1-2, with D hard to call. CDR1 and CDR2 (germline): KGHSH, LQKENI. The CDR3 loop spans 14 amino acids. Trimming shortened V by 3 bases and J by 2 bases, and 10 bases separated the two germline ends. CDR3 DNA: TGTGCCAGCTCACCCCCCCTGGTGAACTATGGCTACACCTTC. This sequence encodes CASSPPLVNYGYTF.

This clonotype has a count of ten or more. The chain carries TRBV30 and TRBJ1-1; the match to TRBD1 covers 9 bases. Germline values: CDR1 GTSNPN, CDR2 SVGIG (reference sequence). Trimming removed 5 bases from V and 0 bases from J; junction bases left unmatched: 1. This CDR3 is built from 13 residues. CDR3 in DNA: TGTGCCTGGGGGACAGGGTTGAACACTGAAGCTTTCTTT. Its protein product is CAWGTGLNTEAFF.

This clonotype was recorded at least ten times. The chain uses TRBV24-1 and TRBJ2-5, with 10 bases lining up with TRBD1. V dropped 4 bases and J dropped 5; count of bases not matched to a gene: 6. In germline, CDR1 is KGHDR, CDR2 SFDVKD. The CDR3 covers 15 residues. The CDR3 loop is CATSDPTGGRETQYF. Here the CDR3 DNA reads TGTGCCACCAGTGACCCGACAGGGGGCAGGGAGACCCAGTACTTC.

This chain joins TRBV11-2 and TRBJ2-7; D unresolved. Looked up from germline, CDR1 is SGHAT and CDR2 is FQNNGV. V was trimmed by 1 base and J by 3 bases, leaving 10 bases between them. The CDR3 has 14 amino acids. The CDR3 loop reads CASSLGPQVYEQYF. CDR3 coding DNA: TGTGCCAGCAGCTTAGGACCGCAGGTCTACGAGCAGTACTTC.

CDR3 sequence (DNA): TGTGCCAGTAGTGGGGAATCCAACGAGCAGTACTTC. Translating gives CASSGESNEQYF. This chain joins TRBV19 and TRBJ2-7; D is unresolved. This CDR3 contains 12 residues. Per germline, CDR1 LNHDA and CDR2 SQIVND (reference sequence). Trimming removed 5 bases at V and 5 bases at J, with 10 bases between.

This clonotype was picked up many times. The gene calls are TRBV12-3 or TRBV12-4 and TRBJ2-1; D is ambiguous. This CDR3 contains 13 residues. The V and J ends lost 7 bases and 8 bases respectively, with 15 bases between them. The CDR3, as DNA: TGTGCCAGCAACGGACGCAGACCCGATGAGCAGTTCTTC. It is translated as CASNGRRPDEQFF.

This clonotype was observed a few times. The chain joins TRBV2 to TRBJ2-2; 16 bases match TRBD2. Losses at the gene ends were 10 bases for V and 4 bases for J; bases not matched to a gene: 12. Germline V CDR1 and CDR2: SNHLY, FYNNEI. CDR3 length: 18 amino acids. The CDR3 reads CATRAGTSGRAGTGELFF. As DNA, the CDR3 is TGTGCCACCAGAGCCGGGACTAGCGGGAGGGCGGGCACCGGGGAGCTGTTTTTT.

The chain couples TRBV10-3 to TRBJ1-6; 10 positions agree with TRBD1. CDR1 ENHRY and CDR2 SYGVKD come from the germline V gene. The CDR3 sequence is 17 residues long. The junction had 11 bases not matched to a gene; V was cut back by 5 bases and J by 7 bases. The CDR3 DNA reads TGTGCCATCAGTAATTTGATTCCGGGACAGGGGAATTCACCCCTCCACTTT. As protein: CAISNLIPGQGNSPLHF.

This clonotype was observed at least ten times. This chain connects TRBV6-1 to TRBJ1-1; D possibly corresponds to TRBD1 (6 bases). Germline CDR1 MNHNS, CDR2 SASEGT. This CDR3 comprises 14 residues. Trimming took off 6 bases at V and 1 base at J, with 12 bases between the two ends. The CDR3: CASSSGAGNTEAFF. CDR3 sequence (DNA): TGTGCCAGCAGCTCAGGGGCCGGGAACACTGAAGCTTTCTTT.